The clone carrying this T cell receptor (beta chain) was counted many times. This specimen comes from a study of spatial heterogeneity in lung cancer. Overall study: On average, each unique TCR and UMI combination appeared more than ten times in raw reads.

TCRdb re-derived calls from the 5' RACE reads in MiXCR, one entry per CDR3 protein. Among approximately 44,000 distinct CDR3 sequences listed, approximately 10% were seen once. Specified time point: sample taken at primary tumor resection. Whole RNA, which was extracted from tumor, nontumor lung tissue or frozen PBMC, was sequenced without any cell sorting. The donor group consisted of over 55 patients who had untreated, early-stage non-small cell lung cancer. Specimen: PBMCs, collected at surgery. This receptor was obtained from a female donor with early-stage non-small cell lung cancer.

CDR3 in amino acids: CASSFSDSSGGRGSTDTQYF. CDR3 DNA sequence: TGTGCCAGCAGCTTCTCCGACTCTAGCGGGGGAAGGGGTAGCACAGATACGCAGTATTTT. The gene calls are TRBV7-9 and TRBJ2-3; 10 bases line up with TRBD2. The CDR3 contains 20 residues. The J segment lost 0 bases and the V segment lost 3 bases, leaving 15 bases of the junction unmatched. The germline gives CDR1 SEHNR, CDR2 FQNEAQ (reference sequence).